In its sample, the clone carrying this T cell receptor (beta chain) was seen many times. Its specificity is unknown. The data were taken from a study of blood T cells in healthy people across ages. Study-level points and caveats: CMV status of donors was unknown, possibly confounding expanded clonotype changes. The study found TCR beta diversity correlated strongly with naive T cell percentage.

V dropped 4 bases and J dropped 2 bases, with 15 bases sitting between them. This CDR3 region has 15 residues. The germline V gene encodes CDR1 MNHEY and CDR2 SMNVEV (reference sequence). A J-beta primer mix and a sample-barcoded 5' primer were used in a second PCR of about 6 to 12 cycles. Each CDR3 protein is one row after TCRdb ran MiXCR on the 5' RACE reads. Of about 1.7 million distinct CDR3 sequences in the sample, 25% to 30% were seen once. The receptor was isolated from a woman aged 25 to 39 in good health. Source material: blood. This sequence joins TRBV27 and TRBJ2-7, with D perhaps assigned TRBD1 or TRBD2 (6 bases each). The CDR3: CASSSGAGGTYEQYF. CDR3 nucleotide sequence: TGTGCCAGCAGTTCGGGGGCCGGGGGAACCTACGAGCAGTACTTC.